These 8 T cell receptor beta chains were sequenced from one sample in a study of metastatic and nonmetastatic thyroid tumors. No patient received treatment before thyroid surgery. TCRdb re-called clones via MiXCR from the PCR reads. This repertoire shows roughly 30,000 clones, less than 4% found once; its top ten account for roughly 3.2%. The source material was blood. The receptors stem from a male donor with papillary thyroid cancer or a benign thyroid nodule (not recorded which). Some clones in this sample may be carry-over from other donors' samples.

This clone was seen a handful of times. The chain is built from TRBV6-1 and TRBJ2-7; 9 bases are shared with TRBD1. The CDR3 totals 12 residues. The V and J ends lost 8 bases and 5 bases, in that order; junction bases with no gene match: 4. CDR1 is MNHNS and CDR2 is SASEGT in the germline V gene. The CDR3 bases are TGTGCCAGCCGGGACAGGGTCAACGAGCAGTACTTC. As protein: CASRDRVNEQYF.

This clone appeared a few times. This chain joins TRBV7-9 and TRBJ1-1, with D unclear. The ends were cut back, 8 bases at V and 1 base at J, with 23 bases in the middle. The CDR3 has 17 residues. The germline V gene has CDR1 SEHNR and CDR2 FQNEAQ (reference sequence). CDR3 loop: CASGSQPGVSQNTEAFF. Written as DNA, the CDR3 is TGTGCCAGCGGCTCTCAACCCGGGGTATCTCAGAACACTGAAGCTTTCTTT. The complete variable domain, with remaining parts taken from reference TRBV7-9 and TRBJ1-1, reads DTGVSQNPRHKITKRGQNVTFRCDPISEHNRLYWYRQTLGQGPEFLTYFQNEAQLEKSRLLSDRFSAERPKGSFSTLEIQRTEQGDSAMYLCASGSQPGVSQNTEAFFGQGTRLTVV.

This clone is classed as medium-sized. The chain combines TRBV28 with TRBJ1-2, with TRBD1 identical over 10 bases. The CDR3 spans 15 residues. The germline V gene has CDR1 MDHEN and CDR2 SYDVKM. With V trimmed by 6 bases and J by 0 bases, 4 bases remained unmatched. The CDR3 nucleotides are TGTGCCAGCAGGCCAGACAGGGGGCCTAACTATGGCTACACCTTC. Translating it yields CASRPDRGPNYGYTF.

In its sample, this clone was seen a few times. A much larger clone lies one base from this, so it may be a read error. The V gene is TRBV28, the J gene TRBJ1-2; D may be TRBD1 (6 bases). The CDR3 consists of 15 residues. The V gene lost 5 bases and the J gene lost 7 bases, with 20 bases spanning the gap. Per the germline V gene, CDR1 is MDHEN and CDR2 is SYDVKM. CDR3 coding DNA: TGTGCCAGCAGTGTTGGCTTGGAGGGGGTCGGTGGCTACACCTTC. Protein: CASSVGLEGVGGYTF.

At least ten counts were recorded for this clone. This sequence joins TRBV5-8 and TRBJ1-2; no definite D call. The ends were cut back, 9 bases at V and 2 bases at J, with 14 bases in the middle. Germline assignment: CDR1 SGHTS and CDR2 YDEGEE. The CDR3 contains 13 residues. CDR3 coding DNA: TGTGCCACCAACGCCGGGTCAAACTATGGCTACACCTTC. Its protein product is CATNAGSNYGYTF.

This clone was found a few times. The chain joins TRBV27 to TRBJ2-7; D is possibly TRBD1 (5 bases). V was trimmed by 4 bases and J by 3 bases, leaving 7 bases between them. The CDR3 totals 12 residues. Germline CDR1 reads MNHEY; CDR2 reads SMNVEV (reference sequence). The CDR3 here is CASSSQGYEQYF. The CDR3 nucleotides are TGTGCCAGCAGTTCGCAGGGCTACGAGCAGTACTTC.

This clone is medium-sized. This sequence joins TRBV6-5 and TRBJ2-3; D possibly corresponds to TRBD2 (6 bases). The CDR3 totals 18 residues. From germline, CDR1 is MNHEY and CDR2 SVGAGI. The V gene lost 0 bases and the J gene lost 4 bases, with 20 bases spanning the gap. The chain's CDR3 is CASSYSNPLPGVPDTQYF. DNA for the CDR3: TGTGCCAGCAGTTACTCGAATCCTCTTCCGGGAGTACCAGATACGCAGTATTTT.

In regard to this clone: The same CDR3 is also encoded by other DNA sequences in this sample. The V and J genes are TRBV20-1 and TRBJ2-7; no clear D gene. Germline loops: CDR1 DFQATT, CDR2 SNEGSKA (reference sequence). The V gene lost 5 bases and the J gene lost 3 bases, with 11 bases spanning the gap. The CDR3 is made up of 12 amino acids. CDR3 DNA: TGCAGTGCTGGGCGCGGCGACTACGAGCAGTACTTC. It encodes CSAGRGDYEQYF.